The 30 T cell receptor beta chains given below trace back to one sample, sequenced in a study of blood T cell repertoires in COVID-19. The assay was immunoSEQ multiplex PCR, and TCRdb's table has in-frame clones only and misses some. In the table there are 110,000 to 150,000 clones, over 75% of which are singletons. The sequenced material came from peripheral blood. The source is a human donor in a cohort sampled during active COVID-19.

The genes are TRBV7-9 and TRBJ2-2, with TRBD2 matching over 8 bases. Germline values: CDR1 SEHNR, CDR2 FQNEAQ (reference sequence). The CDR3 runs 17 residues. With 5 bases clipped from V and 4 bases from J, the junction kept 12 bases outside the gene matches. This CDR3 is CASSPTGHRGGTGELFF. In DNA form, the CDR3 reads TGTGCCAGCAGCCCCACCGGGCATCGGGGGGGCACCGGGGAGCTGTTTTTT.

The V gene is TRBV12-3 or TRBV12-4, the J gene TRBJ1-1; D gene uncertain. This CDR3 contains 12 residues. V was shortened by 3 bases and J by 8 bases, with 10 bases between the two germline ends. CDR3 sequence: CASSFPGSEAFF. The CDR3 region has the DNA TGTGCCAGCAGTTTTCCAGGTTCCGAAGCTTTCTTT.

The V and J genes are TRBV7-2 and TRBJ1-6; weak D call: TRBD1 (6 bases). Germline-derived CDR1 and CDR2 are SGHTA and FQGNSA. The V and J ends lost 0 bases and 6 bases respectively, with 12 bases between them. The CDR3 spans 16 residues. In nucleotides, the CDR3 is TGTGCCAGCAGCTTAGCGGCAGGGGAGCTTAATTCACCCCTCCACTTT. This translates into CASSLAAGELNSPLHF.

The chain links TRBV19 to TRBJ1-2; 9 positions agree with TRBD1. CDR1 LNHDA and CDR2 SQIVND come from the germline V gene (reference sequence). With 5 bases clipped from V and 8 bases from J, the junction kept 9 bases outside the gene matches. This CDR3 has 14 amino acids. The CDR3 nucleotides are TGTGCCAGTAGTCGCCCGGGACAGGGAGGGGGCTACACCTTC. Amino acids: CASSRPGQGGGYTF.

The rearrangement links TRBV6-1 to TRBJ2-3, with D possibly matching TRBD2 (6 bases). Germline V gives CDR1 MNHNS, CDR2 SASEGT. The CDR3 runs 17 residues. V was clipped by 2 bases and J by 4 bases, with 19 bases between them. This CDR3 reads CASSEIKWGGIPDTQYF. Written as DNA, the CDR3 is TGTGCCAGCAGTGAAATCAAGTGGGGAGGAATACCAGATACGCAGTATTTT.

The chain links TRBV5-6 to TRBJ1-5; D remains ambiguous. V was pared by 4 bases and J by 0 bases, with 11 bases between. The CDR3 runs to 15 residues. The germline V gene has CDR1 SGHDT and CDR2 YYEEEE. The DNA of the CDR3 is TGTGCCAGCAGCCGAGCCCCCTATAGCAATCAGCCCCAGCATTTT. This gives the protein CASSRAPYSNQPQHF.

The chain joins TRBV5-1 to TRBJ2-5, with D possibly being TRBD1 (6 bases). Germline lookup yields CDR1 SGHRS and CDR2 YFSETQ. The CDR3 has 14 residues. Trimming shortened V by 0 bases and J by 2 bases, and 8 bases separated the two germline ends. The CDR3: CASSLGTVQETQYF. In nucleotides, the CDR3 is TGCGCCAGCAGCTTGGGGACAGTTCAAGAGACCCAGTACTTC.

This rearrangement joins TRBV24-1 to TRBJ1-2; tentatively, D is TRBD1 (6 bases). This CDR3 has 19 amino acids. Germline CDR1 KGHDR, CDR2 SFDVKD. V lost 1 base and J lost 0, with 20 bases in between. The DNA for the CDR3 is TGTGCCACCAGTGATTTTCGGCCCTGCCGGCGGACAGCTAACTATGGCTACACCTTC. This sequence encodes CATSDFRPCRRTANYGYTF.

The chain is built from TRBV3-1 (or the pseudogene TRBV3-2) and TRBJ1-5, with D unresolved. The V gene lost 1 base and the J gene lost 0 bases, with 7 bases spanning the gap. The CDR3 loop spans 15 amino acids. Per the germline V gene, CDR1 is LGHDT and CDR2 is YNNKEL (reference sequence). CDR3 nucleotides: TGTGCCAGCAGCCAAGGTAGCTCTAGCAATCAGCCCCAGCATTTT. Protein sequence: CASSQGSSSNQPQHF.

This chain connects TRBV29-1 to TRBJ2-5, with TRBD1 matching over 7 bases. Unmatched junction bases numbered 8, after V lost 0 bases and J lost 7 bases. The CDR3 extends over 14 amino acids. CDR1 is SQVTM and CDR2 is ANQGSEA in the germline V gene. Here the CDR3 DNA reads TGCAGCGTTGAAGATCGTCGACAGGGAAGGACCCAGTACTTC. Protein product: CSVEDRRQGRTQYF.

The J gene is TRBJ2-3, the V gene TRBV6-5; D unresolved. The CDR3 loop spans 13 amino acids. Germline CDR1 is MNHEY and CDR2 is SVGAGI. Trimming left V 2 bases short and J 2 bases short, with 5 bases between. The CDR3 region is CASSYPSTDTQYF. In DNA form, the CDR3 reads TGTGCCAGCAGTTACCCATCCACAGATACGCAGTATTTT.

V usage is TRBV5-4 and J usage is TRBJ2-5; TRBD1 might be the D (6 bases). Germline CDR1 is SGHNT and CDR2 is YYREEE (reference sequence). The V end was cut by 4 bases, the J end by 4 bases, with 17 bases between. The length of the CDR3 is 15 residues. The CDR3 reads CASSPDPGVGETQYF. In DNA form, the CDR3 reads TGTGCCAGCAGCCCCGACCCAGGGGTCGGAGAGACCCAGTACTTC.

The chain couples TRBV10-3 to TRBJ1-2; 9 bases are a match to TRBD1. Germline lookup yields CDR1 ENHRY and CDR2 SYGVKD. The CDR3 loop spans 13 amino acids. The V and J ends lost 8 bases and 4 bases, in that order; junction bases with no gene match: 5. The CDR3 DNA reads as TGTGCCATCGGACAGGGGCCAATCTATGGCTACACCTTC. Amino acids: CAIGQGPIYGYTF.

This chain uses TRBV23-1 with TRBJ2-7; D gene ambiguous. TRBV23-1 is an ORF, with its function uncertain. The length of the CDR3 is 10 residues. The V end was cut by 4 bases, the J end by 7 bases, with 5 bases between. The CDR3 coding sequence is TGCGCCAGCAGTCTGTCTGAGCAGTACTTC. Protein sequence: CASSLSEQYF.

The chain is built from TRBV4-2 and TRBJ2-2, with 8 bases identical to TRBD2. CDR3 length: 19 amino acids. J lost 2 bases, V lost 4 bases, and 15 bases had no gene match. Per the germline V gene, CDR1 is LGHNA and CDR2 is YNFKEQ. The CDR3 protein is CASSPAGLASFHNTGELFF. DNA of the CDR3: TGTGCCAGCAGCCCAGCAGGACTAGCCTCTTTTCATAACACCGGGGAGCTGTTTTTT.

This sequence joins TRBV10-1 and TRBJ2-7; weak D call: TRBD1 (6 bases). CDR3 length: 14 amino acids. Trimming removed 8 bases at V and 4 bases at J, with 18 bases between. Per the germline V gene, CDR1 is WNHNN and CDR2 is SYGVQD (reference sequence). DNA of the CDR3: TGCGCCAGCCCTAAGGAGGACAGCAGTTACGAGCAGTACGTC. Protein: CASPKEDSSYEQYV.

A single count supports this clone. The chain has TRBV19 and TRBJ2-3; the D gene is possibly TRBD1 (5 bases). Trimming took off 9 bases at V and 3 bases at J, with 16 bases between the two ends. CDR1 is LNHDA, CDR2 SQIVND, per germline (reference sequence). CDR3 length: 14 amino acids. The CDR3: CASAGIIGTDTQYF. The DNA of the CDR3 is TGTGCCAGCGCAGGGATTATCGGGACAGATACGCAGTATTTT.

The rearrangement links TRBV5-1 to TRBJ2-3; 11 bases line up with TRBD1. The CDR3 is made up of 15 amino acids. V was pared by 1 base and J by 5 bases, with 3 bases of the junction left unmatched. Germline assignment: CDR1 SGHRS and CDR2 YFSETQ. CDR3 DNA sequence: TGCGCCAGCAGCTTGTTGGGACAGGGGGTAGATACGCAGTATTTT. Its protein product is CASSLLGQGVDTQYF.

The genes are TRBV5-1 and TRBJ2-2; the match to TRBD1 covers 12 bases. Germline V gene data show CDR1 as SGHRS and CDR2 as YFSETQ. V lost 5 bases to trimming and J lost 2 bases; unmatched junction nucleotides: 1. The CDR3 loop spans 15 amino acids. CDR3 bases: TGCGCCAGCAGTGGGACAGGGGGCAACACCGGGGAGCTGTTTTTT. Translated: CASSGTGGNTGELFF.

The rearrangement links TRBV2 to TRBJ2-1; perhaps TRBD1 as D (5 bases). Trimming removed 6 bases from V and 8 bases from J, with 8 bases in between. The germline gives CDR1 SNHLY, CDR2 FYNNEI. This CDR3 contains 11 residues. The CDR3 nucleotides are TGTGCCAGCAGCAGGGTTTATGAGCAGTTCTTC. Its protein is CASSRVYEQFF.

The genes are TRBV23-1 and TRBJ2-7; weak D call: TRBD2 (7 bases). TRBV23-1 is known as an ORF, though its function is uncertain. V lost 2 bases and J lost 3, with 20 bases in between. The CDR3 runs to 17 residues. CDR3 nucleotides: TGCGCCAGCAGTCAACCCGGTGGGAGGGGGGGCAACTACGAGCAGTACGTC. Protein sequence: CASSQPGGRGGNYEQYV.

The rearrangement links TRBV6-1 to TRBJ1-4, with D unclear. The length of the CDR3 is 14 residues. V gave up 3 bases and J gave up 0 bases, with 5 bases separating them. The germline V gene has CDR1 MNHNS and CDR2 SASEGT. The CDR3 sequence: CASSESATNEKLFF. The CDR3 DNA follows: TGTGCCAGCAGTGAGAGCGCAACTAATGAAAAACTGTTTTTT.

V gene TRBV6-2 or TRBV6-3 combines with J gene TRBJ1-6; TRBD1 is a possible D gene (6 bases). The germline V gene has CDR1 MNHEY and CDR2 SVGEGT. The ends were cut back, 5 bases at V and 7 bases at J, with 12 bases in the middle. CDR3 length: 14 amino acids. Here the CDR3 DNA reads TGTGCCAGCAGTACTACAGGGAGCAATTCACCCCTCCACTTT. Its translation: CASSTTGSNSPLHF.

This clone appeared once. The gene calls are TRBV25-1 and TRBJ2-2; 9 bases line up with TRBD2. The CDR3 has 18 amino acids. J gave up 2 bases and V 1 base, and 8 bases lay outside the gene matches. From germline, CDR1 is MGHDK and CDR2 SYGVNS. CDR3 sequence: CASSEWGSGSANTGELFF. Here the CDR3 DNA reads TGTGCCAGCAGTGAATGGGGTAGCGGGAGTGCAAACACCGGGGAGCTGTTTTTT.

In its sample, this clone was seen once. CDR3 bases: TGTGCCAGCAGCTTACGGACAAGGATGAACACTGAAGCTTTCTTT. Protein: CASSLRTRMNTEAFF. The genes are TRBV5-6 and TRBJ1-1; maybe TRBD1 (5 bases). The CDR3 is made up of 15 amino acids. Germline CDR1 is SGHDT and CDR2 is YYEEEE. V dropped 2 bases and J dropped 0 bases, with 11 bases sitting between them.

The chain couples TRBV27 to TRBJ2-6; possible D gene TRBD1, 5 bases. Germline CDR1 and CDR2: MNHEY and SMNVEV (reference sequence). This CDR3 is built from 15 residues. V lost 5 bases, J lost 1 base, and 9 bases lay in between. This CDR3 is CASSTPGSGANVLTF. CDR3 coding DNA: TGTGCCAGCAGTACCCCAGGGTCTGGGGCCAACGTCCTGACTTTC.

This CDR3 is CASSIGRGREETQYF. The DNA of the CDR3 is TGTGCCAGTAGTATAGGCAGGGGGCGCGAGGAGACCCAGTACTTC. The chain recombines TRBV19 with TRBJ2-5, with 8 bases fitting TRBD1. The germline gives CDR1 LNHDA, CDR2 SQIVND (reference sequence). The CDR3 sequence is 15 residues long. Unmatched junction bases numbered 6, after V lost 1 base and J lost 5 bases.

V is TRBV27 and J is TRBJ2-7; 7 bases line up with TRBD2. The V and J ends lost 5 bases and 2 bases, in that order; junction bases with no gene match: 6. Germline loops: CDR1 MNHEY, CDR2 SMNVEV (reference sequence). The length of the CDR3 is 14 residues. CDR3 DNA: TGTGCCAGCAGTCCTTCTAGCGGTCCCTACGAGCAGTACGTC. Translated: CASSPSSGPYEQYV.

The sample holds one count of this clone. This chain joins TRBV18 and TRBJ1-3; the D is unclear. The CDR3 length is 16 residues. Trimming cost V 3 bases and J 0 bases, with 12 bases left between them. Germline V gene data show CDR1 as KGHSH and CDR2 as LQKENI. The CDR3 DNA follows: TGTGCCAGCTCACCGGTTGAGCAACTCTCTGGAAACACCATATATTTT. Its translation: CASSPVEQLSGNTIYF.

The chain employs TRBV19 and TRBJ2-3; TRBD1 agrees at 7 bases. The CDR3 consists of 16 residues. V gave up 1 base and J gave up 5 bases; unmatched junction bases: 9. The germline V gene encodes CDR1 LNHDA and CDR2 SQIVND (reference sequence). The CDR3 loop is CASSIGPTGSGDTQYF. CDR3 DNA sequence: TGTGCCAGTAGTATAGGGCCGACAGGGTCCGGAGATACGCAGTATTTT.